This T cell receptor (beta chain) was documented in a study of Ad26.COV2.S vaccination and SARS-CoV-2 variants. TCRdb's copy holds only in-frame clones and misses some; the assay was immunoSEQ multiplex PCR. In the table there are about 370,000 clones, around nine tenths of which are singletons. Treatment: over 15 received Ad26.COV2.S at low or high dose, single or two shots; roughly five received placebo; per-sample allocation not given. Sampling was performed 63 days after the first vaccine or placebo injection. Notes on this clone: The identical CDR3 is also encoded by other nucleotide sequences in the sample.

Germline V gene sequence: CDR1 SGHRS, CDR2 YFSETQ. J gave up 5 bases and V 0 bases, and 1 base lay outside the gene matches. The CDR3 sequence is 13 residues long. This TCR derives from a person between 18 and 65 years old who received the Ad26.COV2.S COVID-19 vaccine or a placebo. Sequenced material: peripheral blood, taken in a trial of Ad26.COV2.S vaccine versus placebo. The genes are TRBV5-1 and TRBJ2-5, with 7 bases fitting TRBD2. Here the CDR3 DNA reads TGCGCCAGCAGCTTGGTCGGGGGGGAGACCCAGTACTTC. It yields the protein CASSLVGGETQYF.